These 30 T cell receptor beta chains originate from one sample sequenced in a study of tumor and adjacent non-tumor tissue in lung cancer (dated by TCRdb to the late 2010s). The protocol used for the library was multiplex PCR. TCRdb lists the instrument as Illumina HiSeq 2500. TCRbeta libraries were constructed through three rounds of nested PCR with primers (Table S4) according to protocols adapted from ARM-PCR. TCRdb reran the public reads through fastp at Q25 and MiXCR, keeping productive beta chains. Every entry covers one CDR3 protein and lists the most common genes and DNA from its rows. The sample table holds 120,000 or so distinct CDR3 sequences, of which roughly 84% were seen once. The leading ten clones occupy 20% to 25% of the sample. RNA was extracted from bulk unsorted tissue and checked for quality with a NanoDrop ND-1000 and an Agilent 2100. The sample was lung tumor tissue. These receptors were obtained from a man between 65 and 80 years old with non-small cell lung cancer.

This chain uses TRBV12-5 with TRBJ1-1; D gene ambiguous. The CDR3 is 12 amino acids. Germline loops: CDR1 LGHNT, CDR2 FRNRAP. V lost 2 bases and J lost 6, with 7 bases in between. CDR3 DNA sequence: TGTGCTAGTGGTTTGTCATACGCTGAAGCTTTCTTT. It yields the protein CASGLSYAEAFF.

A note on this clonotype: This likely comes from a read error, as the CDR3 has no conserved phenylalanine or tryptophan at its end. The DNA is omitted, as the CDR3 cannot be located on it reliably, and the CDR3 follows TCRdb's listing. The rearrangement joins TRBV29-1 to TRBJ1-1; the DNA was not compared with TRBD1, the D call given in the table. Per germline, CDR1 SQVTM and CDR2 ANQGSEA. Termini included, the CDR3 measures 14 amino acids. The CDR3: CSLFGQGTKTEASY.

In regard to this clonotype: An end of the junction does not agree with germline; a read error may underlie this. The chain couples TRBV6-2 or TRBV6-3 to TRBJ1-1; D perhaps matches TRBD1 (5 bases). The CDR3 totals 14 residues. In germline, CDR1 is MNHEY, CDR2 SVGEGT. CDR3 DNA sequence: TGTGCCAGCAGTTCGATCGGAAGGGGCACTCAAGCTTTCTTT. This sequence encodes CASSSIGRGTQAFF.

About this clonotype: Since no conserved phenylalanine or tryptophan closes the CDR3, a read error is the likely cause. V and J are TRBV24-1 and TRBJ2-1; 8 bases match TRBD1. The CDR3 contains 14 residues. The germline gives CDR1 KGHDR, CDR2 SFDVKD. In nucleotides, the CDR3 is TGTGCCACTAGTGGCAGGGGGCGGGTCAATGAGCAGTTCCTC. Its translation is CATSGRGRVNEQFL.

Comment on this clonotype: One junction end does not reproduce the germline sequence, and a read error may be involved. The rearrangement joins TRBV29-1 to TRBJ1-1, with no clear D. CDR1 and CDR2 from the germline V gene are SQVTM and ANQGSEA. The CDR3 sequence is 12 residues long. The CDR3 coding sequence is TGTAGCATTGTGGCGGAGAGGCCTGGAGCTTTCTTT. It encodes CSIVAERPGAFF.

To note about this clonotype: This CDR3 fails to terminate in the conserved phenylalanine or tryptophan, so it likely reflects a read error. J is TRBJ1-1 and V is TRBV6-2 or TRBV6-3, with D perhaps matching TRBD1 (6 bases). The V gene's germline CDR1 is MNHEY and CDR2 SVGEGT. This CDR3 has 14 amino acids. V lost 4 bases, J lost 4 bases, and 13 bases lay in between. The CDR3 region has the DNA TGTGCCAGCAGTTCGATCGTAGGGGGCACTGAAGCTTTCTCT. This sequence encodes CASSSIVGGTEAFS.

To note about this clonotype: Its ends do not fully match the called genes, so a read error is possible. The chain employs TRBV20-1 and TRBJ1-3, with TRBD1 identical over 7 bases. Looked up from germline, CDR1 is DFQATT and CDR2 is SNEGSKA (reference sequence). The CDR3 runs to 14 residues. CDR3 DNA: TGCGGTGCTCCGGACAGGTCCTCTGGAAACACCGTATATTTT. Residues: CGAPDRSSGNTVYF.

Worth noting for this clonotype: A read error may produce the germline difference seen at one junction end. CDR3 DNA: TGCGGCGTAAGATATCTTAGCGGGAGAAGAGAGCAGTACTTC. Protein sequence: CGVRYLSGRREQYF. This chain joins TRBV29-1 and TRBJ2-7; 9 bases are a match to TRBD2. The germline V gene encodes CDR1 SQVTM and CDR2 ANQGSEA. The CDR3 has 14 amino acids.

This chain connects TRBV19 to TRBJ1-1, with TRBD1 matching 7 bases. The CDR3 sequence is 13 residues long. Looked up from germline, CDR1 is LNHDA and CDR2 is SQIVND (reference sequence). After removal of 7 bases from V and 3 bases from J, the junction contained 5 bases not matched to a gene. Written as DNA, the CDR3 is TGTGCCAGTATTACAGGGGTAGACACTGAAGCTTTCTTT. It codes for CASITGVDTEAFF.

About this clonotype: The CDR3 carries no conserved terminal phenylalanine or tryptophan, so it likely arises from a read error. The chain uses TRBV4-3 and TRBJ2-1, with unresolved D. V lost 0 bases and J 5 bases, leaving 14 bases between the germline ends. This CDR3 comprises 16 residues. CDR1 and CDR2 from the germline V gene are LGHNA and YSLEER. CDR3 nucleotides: TGCGCCAGCAGCCAAGATTCCCGGAATCAGGACAATGAGCAGTTCATC. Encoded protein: CASSQDSRNQDNEQFI.

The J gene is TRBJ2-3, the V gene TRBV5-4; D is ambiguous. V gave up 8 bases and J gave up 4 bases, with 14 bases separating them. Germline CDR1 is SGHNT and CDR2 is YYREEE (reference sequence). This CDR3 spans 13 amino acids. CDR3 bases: TGTGCCAGAAGTTTACAGCGTCCAGATACGCAGTATTTT. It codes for CARSLQRPDTQYF.

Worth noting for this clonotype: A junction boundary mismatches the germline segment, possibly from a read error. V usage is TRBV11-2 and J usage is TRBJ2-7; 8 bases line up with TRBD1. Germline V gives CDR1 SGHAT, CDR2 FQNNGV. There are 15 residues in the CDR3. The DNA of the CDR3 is TGTGCCAGCAGTTTAGATCAGGGGGCCCCCTACAGGCAGTACTTC. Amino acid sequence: CASSLDQGAPYRQYF.

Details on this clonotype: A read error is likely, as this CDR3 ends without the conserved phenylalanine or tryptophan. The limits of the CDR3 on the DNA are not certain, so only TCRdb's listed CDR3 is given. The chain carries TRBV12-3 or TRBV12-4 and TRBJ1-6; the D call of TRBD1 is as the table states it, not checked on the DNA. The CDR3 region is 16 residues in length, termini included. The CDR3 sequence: CASASGTGGYNSPLQL.

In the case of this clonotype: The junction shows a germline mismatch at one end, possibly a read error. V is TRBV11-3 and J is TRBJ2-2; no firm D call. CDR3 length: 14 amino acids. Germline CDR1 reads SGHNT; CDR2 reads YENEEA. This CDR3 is CASSSTVHTGELFF. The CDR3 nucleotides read TGTGCCAGTAGCTCAACTGTTCACACCGGGGAGCTGTTTTTT. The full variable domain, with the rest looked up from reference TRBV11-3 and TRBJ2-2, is EAGVVQSPRYKIIEKKQPVAFWCNPISGHNTLYWYLQNLGQGPELLIRYENEEAVDDSQLPKDRFSAERLKGVDSTLKIQPAELGDSAVYLCASSSTVHTGELFFGEGSRLTVL.

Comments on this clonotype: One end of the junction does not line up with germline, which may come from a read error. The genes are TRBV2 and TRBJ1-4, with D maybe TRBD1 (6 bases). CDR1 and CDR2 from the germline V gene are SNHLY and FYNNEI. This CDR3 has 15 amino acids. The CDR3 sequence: CASTTGTSWDDKLFF. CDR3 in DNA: TGTGCCAGCACTACAGGGACGTCATGGGATGATAAACTGTTTTTT.

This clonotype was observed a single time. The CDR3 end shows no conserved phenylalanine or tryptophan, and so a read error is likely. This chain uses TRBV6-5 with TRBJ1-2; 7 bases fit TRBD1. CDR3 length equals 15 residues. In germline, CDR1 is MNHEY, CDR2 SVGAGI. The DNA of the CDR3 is TGCGCTAGCAGTTACCGGACAGAGGGGGCCTATGGCTACACCCTC. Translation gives CASSYRTEGAYGYTL.

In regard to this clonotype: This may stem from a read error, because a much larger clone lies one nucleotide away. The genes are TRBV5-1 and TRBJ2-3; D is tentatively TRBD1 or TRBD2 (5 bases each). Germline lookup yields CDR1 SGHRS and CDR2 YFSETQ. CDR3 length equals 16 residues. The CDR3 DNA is TGCGCCAGCAGCCCGGACACCGGGACGATCACAGATACGAAGTATTTT. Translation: CASSPDTGTITDTKYF.

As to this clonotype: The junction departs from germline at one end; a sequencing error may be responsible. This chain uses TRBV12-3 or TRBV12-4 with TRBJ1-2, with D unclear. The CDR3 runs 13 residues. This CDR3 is CASSLGGRYGHTF. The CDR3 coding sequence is TGTGCTAGCAGTTTAGGAGGTAGATATGGCCACACCTTC.

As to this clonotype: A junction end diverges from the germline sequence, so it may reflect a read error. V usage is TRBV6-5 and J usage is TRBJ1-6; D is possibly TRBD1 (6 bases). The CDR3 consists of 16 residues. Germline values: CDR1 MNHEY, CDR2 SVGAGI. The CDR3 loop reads CVSSYLRGAYNSPLHF. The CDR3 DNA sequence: TGTGTCAGCAGTTACTTGAGGGGGGCTTATAATTCACCCCTCCACTTT.

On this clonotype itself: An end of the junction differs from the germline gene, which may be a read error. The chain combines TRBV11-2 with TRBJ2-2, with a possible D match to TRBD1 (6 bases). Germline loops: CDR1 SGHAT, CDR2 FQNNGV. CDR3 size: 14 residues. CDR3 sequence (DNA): TGTGCCAGCAGCTTGGACAGTCAGTCCGGGAAGCTGTATTTT. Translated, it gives CASSLDSQSGKLYF.

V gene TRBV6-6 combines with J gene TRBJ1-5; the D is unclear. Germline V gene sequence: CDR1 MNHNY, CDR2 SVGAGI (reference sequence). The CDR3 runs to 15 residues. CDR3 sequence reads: CFSNFRLGSNQPQHF. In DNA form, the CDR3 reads TGTTTCAGCAATTTCCGGTTGGGTAGCAATCAGCCCCAGCATTTT.

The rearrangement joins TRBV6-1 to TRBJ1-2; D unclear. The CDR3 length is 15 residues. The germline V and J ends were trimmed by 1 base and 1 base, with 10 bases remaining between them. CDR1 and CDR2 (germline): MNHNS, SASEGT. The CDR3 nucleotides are TGTGCCAGCAGTGAAGATCAAGGACTTAACTATGGCTACACCTTC. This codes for CASSEDQGLNYGYTF.

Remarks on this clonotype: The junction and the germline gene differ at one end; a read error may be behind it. CDR3 region: CASSRGGVTDTHYF. The CDR3 nucleotides read TGTGCCAGTTCGAGAGGGGGTGTGACAGATACCCATTATTTC. The rearrangement uses TRBV4-2 and TRBJ2-3; D is possibly TRBD1 (6 bases). The V gene's germline CDR1 is LGHNA and CDR2 YNFKEQ. The CDR3 contains 14 residues.

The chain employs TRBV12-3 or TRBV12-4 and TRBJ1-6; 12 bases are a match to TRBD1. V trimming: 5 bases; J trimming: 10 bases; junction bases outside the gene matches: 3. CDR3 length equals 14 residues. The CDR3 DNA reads TGTGCCAGCAGTGGGACAGGGGGCTTCTCACCCCTCCACTTT. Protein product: CASSGTGGFSPLHF.

The CDR3 sequence: CASSASGKYTGELFF. In DNA form, the CDR3 reads TGTGCCAGCAGCGCAAGCGGAAAGTACACCGGGGAGCTGTTTTTT. The V call is TRBV11-2, the J call TRBJ2-2; D may be TRBD2 (5 bases). The CDR3 contains 15 residues. Trimming cost V 5 bases and J 3 bases, with 13 bases left between them. Looked up from germline, CDR1 is SGHAT and CDR2 is FQNNGV.

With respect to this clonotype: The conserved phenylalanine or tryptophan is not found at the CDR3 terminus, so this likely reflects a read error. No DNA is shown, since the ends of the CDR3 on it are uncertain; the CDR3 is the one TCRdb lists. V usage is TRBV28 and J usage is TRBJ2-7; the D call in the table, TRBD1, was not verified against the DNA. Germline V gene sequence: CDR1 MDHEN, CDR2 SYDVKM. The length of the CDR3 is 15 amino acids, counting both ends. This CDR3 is CASTSRRAGGYDRYS.

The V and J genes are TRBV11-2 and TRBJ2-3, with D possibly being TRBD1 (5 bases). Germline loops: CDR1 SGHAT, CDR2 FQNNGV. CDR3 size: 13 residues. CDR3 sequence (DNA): TGTACCACGTCTGGGCGGAGCACAGGTATGCAGTATTTT. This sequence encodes CTTSGRSTGMQYF.

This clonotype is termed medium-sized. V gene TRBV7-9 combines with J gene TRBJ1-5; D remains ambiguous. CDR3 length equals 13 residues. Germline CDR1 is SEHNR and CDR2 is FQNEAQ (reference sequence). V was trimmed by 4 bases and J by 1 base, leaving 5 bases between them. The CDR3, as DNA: TGTGCCAGCAGCTATGAGAGCAATCAGCCCCAGCATTTT. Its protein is CASSYESNQPQHF.

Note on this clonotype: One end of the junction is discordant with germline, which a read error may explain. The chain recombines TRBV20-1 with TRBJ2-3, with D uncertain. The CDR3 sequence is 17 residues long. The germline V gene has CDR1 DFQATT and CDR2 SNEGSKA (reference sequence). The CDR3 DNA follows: TGCATTGCTACCCAGAGCCACTACACCGGGTTCGCGGATACGCAGTATTTT. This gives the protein CIATQSHYTGFADTQYF.

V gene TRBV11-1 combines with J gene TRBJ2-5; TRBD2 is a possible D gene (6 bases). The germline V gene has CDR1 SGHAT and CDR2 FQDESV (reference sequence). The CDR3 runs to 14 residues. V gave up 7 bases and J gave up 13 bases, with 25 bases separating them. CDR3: CASKVGGRQETLYF. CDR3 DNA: TGTGCCAGCAAAGTGGGGGGACGCCAAGAGACTCTGTACTTC.